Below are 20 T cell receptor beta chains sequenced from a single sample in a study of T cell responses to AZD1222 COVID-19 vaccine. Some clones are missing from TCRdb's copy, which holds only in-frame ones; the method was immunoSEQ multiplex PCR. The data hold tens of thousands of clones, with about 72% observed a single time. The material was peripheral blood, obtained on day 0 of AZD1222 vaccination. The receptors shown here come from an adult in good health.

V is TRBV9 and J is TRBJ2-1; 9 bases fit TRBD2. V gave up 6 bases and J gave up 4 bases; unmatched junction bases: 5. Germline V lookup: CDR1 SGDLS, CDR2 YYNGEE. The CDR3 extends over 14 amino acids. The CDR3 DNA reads TGTGCCAGCACCAGCGGGAGGAGGTACAATGAGCAGTTCTTC. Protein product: CASTSGRRYNEQFF.

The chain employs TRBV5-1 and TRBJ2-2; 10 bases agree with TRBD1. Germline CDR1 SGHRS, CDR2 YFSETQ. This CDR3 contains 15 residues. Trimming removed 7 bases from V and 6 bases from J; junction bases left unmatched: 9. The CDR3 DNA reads TGCGCCAGCCGTGGGCTGACAGGGGGCTCCGGGGAGCTGTTTTTT. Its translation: CASRGLTGGSGELFF.

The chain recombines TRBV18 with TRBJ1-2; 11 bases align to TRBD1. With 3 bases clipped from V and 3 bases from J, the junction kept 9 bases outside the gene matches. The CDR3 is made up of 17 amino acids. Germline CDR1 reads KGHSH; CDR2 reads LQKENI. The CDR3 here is CASSPPVGQGAYYGYTF. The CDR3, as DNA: TGTGCCAGCTCACCGCCTGTTGGACAGGGGGCGTACTATGGCTACACCTTC.

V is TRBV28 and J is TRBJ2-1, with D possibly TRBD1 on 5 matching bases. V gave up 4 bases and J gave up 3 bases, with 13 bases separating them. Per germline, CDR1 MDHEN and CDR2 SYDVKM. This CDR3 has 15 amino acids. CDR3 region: CASSSTGDSYNEQFF. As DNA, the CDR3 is TGTGCCAGCAGTTCCACAGGAGATAGCTACAATGAGCAGTTCTTC.

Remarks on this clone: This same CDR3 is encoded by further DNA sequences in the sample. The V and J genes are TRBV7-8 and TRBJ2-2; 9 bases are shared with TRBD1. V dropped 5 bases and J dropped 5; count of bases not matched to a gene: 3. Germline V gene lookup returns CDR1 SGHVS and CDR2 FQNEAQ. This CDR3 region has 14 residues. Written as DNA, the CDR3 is TGTGCCAGCAGCCGGGACAGGGCTACCGGGGAGCTGTTTTTT. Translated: CASSRDRATGELFF.

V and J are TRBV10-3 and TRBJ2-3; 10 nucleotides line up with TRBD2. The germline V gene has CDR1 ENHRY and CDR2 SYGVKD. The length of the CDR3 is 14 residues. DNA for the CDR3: TGTGTGGGGCAAGCGGGAGGGAGTACAGATACGCAGTATTTT. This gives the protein CVGQAGGSTDTQYF.

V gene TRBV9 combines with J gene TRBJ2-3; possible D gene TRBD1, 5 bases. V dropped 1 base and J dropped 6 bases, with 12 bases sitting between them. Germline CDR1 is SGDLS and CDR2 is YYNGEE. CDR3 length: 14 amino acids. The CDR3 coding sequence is TGTGCCAGCAGCGTACAGGGCGTTTCCGATACGCAGTATTTT. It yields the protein CASSVQGVSDTQYF.

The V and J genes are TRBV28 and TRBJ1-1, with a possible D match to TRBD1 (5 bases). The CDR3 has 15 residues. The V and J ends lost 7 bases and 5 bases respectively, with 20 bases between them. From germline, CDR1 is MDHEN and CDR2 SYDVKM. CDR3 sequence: CASTILGGVETEAFF. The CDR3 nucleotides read TGTGCCAGCACTATTTTGGGGGGGGTGGAGACTGAAGCTTTCTTT.

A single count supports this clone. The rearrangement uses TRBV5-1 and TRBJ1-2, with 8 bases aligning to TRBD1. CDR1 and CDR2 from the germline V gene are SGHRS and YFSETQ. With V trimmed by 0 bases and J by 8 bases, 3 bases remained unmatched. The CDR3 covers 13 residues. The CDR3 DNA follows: TGCGCCAGCAGCTTGGTGCAGGGGGCGGGCTACACCTTC. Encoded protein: CASSLVQGAGYTF.

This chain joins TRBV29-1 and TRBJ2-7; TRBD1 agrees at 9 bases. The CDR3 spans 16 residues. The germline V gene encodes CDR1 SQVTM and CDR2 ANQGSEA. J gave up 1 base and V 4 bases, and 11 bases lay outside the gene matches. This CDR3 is CSVAGTGSSLSYEQYF. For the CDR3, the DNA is TGCAGCGTTGCCGGGACAGGGTCAAGTTTGTCCTACGAGCAGTACTTC.

CDR3 amino acids: CASSQGPVSGSYEQYF. The CDR3 DNA reads TGTGCCAGCAGCCAAGGGCCGGTGTCAGGGTCCTACGAGCAGTACTTC. The chain uses TRBV3-1 (or the pseudogene TRBV3-2) and TRBJ2-7; possible D gene TRBD1, 5 bases. This CDR3 contains 16 residues. The germline V gene has CDR1 LGHDT and CDR2 YNNKEL (reference sequence). Trimming removed 1 base at V and 1 base at J, with 14 bases between.

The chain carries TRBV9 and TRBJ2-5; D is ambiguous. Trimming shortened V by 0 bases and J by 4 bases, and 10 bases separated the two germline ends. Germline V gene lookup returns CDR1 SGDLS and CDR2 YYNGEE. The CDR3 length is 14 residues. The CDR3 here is CASSVEVSRETQYF. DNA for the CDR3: TGTGCCAGCAGCGTAGAGGTCAGTAGAGAGACCCAGTACTTC.

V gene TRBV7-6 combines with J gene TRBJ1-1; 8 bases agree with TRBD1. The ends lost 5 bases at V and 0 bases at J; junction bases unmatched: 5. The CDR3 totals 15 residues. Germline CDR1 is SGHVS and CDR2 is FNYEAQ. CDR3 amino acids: CASSKMGQVNTEAFF. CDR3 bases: TGTGCCAGCAGCAAGATGGGACAGGTGAACACTGAAGCTTTCTTT.

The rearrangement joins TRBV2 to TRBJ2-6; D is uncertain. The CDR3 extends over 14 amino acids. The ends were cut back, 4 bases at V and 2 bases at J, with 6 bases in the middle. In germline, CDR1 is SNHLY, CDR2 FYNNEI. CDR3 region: CASSGAAGANVLTF. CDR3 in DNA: TGTGCCAGCAGTGGCGCAGCTGGGGCCAACGTCCTGACTTTC.

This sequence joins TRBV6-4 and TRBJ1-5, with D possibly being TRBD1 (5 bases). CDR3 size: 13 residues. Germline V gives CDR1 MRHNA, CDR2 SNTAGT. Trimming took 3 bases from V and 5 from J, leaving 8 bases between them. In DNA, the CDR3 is TGTGCCAGCAGTGAATCCAGGGATCAGCCCCAGCATTTT. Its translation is CASSESRDQPQHF.

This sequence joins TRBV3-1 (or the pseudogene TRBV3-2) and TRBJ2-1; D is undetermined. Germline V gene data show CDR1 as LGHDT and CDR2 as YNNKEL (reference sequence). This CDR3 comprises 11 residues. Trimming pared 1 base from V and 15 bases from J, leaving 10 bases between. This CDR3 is CASSQAGNSFF. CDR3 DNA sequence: TGTGCCAGCAGCCAAGCTGGAAACTCGTTCTTC.

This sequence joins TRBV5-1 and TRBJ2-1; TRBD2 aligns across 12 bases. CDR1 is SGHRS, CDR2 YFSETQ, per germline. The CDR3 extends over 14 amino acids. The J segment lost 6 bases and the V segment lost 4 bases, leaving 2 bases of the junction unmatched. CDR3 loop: CASSPTSGSNEQFF. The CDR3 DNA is TGCGCCAGCAGCCCGACTAGCGGGAGCAATGAGCAGTTCTTC.

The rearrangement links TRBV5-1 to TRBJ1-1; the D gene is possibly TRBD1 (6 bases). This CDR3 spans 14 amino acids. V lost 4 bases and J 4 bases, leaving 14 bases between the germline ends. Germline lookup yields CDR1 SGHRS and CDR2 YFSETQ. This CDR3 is CASSPQGGGTEAFF. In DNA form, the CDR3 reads TGCGCCAGCAGCCCACAGGGTGGGGGCACTGAAGCTTTCTTT.

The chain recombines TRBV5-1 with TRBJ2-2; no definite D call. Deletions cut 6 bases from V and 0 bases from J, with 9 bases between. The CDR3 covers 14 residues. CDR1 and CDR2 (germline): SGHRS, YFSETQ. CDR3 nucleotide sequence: TGCGCCAGCATGATGGCGACGAACACCGGGGAGCTGTTTTTT. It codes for CASMMATNTGELFF.

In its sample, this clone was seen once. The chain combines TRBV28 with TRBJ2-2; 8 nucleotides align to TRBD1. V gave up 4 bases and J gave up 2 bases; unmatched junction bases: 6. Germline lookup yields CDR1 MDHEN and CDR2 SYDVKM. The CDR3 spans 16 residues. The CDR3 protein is CASSSPGQANTGELFF. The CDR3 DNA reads TGTGCCAGCAGTTCTCCGGGACAGGCCAACACCGGGGAGCTGTTTTTT.